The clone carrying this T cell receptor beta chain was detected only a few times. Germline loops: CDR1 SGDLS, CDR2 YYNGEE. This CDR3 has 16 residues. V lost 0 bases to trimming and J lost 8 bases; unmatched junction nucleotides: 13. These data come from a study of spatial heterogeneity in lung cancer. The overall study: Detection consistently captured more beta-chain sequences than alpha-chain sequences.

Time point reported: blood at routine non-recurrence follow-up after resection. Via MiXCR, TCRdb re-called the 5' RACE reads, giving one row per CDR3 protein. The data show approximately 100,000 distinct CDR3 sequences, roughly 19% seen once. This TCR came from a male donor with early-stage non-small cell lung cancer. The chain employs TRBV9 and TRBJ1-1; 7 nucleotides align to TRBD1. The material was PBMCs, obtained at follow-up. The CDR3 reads CASSVGARGTAEEAFF. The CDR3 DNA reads TGTGCCAGCAGCGTAGGGGCACGAGGGACAGCCGAGGAAGCTTTCTTT.